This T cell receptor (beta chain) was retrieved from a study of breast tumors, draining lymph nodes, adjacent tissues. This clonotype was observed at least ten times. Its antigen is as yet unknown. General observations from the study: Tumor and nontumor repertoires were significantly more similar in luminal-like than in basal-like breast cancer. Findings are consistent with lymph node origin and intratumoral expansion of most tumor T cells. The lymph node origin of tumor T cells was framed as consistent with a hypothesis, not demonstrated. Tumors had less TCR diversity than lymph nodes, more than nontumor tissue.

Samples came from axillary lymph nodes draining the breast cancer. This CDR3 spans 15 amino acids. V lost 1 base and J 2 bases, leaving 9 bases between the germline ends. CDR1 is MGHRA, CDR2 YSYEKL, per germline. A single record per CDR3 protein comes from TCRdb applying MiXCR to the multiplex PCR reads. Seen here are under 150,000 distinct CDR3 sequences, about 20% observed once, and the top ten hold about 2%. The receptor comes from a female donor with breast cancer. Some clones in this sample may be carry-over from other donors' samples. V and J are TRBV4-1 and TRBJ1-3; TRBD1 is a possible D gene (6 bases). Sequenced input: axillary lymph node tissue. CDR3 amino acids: CASSQGTATGNTIYF. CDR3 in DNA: TGCGCCAGCAGCCAAGGGACAGCCACTGGAAACACCATATATTTT.